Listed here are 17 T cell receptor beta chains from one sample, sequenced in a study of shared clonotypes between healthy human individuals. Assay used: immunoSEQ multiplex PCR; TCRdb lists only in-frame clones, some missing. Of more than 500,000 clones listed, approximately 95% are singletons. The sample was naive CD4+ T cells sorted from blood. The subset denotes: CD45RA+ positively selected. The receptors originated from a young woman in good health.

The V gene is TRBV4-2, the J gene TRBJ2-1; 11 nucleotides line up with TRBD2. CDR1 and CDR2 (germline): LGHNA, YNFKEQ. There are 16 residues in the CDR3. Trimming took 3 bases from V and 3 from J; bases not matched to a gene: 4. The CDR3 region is CASSHPGLAVYNEQFF. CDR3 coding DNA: TGTGCCAGCAGCCACCCGGGACTAGCGGTCTACAATGAGCAGTTCTTC.

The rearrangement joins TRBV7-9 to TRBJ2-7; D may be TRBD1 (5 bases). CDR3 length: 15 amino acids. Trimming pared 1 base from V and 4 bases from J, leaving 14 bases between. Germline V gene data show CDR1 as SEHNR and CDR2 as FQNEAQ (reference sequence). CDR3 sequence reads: CASSLEDKGGYEQYF. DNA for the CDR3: TGTGCCAGCAGCTTAGAGGACAAAGGTGGTTACGAGCAGTACTTC.

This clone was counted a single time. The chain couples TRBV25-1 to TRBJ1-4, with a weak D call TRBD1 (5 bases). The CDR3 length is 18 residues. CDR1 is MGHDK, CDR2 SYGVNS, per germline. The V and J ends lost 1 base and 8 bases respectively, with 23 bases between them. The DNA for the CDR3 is TGTGCCAGCAGTGAATTGGGTGGTAGGGGACTTGCTTACGAAAAACTGTTTTTT. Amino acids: CASSELGGRGLAYEKLFF.

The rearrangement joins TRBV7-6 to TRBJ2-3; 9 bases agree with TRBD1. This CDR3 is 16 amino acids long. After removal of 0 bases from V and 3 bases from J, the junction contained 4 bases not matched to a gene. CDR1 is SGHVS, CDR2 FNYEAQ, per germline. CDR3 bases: TGTGCCAGCAGCTTAGCGCCCGGGACAGGGACAGATACGCAGTATTTT. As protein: CASSLAPGTGTDTQYF. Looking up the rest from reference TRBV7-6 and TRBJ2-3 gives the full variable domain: GAGVSQSPRYKVTKRGQDVALRCDPISGHVSLYWYRQALGQGPEFLTYFNYEAQQDKSGLPNDRFSAERPEGSISTLTIQRTEQRDSAMYRCASSLAPGTGTDTQYFGPGTRLTVL.

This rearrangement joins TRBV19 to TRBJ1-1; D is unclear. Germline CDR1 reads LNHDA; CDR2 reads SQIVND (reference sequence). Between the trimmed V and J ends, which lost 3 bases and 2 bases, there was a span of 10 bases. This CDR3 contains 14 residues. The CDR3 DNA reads TGTGCCAGTAGTATTCGCCTGACTAACACTGAAGCTTTCTTT. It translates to CASSIRLTNTEAFF.

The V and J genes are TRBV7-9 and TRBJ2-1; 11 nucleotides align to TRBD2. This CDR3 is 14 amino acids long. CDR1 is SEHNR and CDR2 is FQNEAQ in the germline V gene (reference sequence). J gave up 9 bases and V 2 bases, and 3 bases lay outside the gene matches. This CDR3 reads CASSLTSGRGEQFF. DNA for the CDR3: TGTGCCAGCAGCTTAACTAGCGGGAGAGGTGAGCAGTTCTTC.

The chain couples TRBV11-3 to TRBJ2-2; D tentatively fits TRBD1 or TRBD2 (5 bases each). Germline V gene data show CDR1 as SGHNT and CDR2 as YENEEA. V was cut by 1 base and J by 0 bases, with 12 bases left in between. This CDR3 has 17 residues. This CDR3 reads CASSLVFGATNTGELFF. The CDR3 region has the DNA TGTGCCAGCAGCTTAGTTTTCGGGGCGACGAACACCGGGGAGCTGTTTTTT.

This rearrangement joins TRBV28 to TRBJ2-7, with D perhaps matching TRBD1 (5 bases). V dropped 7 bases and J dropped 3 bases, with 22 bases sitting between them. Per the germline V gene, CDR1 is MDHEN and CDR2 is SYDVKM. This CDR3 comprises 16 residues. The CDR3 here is CASISSGAVRNYEQYF. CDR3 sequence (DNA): TGTGCCAGCATATCGTCTGGGGCAGTCAGGAACTACGAGCAGTACTTC.

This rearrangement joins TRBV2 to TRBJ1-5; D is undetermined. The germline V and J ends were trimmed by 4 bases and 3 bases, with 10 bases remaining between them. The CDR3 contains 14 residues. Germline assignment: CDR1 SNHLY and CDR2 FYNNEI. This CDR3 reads CASSARSNNQPQHF. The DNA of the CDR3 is TGTGCCAGCAGTGCGCGGAGTAACAATCAGCCCCAGCATTTT.

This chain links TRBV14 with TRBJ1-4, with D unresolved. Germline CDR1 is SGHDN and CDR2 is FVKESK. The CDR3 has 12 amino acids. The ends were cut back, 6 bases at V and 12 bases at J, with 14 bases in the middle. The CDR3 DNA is TGTGCCAGCAGTGGCCTTTCGCAGGAACTGTTTTTT. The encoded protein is CASSGLSQELFF.

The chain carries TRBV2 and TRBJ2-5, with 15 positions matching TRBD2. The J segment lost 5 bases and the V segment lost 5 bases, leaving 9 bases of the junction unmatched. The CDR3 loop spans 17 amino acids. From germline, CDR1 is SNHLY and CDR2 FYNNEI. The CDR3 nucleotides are TGTGCCAGCAGTCGGACTAGCGGGAGGGCTAGTTTCGAGACCCAGTACTTC. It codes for CASSRTSGRASFETQYF.

For the CDR3, the DNA is TGTGCCAGCCTACAGGGGTCGGGCAATCAGCCCCAGCATTTT. Its translation is CASLQGSGNQPQHF. The chain couples TRBV28 to TRBJ1-5; 7 bases align to TRBD1. V lost 8 bases and J lost 2; bases outside the gene matches: 6. The CDR3 totals 14 residues. Germline V gene data show CDR1 as MDHEN and CDR2 as SYDVKM.

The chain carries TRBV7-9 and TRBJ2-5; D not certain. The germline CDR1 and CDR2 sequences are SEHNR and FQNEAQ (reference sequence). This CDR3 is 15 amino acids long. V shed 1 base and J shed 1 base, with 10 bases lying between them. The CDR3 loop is CASSLEGRIQETQYF. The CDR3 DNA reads TGTGCCAGCAGCTTAGAGGGCAGGATCCAAGAGACCCAGTACTTC.

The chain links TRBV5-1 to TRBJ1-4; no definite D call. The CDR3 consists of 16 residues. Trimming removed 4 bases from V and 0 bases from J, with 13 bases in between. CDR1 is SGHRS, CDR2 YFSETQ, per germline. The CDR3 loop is CASSGSSTSTNEKLFF. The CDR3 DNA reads TGCGCCAGCAGCGGTTCGTCTACATCAACTAATGAAAAACTGTTTTTT.

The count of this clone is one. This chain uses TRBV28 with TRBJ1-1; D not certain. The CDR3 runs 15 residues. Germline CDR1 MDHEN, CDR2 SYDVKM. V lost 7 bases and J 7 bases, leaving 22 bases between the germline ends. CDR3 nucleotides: TGTGCCAGCAAAGGAGGTGGGATAGCTAAACTTGAAGCTTTCTTT. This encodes CASKGGGIAKLEAFF. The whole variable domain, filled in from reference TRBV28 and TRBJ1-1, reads DVKVTQSSRYLVKRTGEKVFLECVQDMDHENMFWYRQDPGLGLRLIYFSYDVKMKEKGDIPEGYSVSREKKERFSLILESASTNQTSMYLCASKGGGIAKLEAFFGQGTRLTVV.

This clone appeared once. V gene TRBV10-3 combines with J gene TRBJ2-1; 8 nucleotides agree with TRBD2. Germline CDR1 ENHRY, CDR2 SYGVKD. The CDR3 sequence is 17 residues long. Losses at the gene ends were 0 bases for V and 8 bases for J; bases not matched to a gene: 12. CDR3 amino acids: CAISESTSRGEAHEQFF. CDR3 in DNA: TGTGCCATCAGTGAGTCGACGTCGCGGGGGGAGGCTCATGAGCAGTTCTTC.

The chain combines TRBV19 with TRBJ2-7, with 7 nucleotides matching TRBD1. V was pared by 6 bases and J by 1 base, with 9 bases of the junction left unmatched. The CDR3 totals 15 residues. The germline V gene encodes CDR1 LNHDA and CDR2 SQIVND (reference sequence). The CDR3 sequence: CASSSPGQESYEQYF. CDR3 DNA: TGTGCCAGTAGCTCCCCAGGACAGGAATCCTACGAGCAGTACTTC.